Shown below are 29 T cell receptor beta chains from a single sample sequenced in a study of early T cells in non-severe SARS-CoV-2 infection. Via MiXCR, TCRdb re-called the 5' RACE reads, giving one row per CDR3 protein. The data contain approximately 77,000 distinct CDR3 sequences, around 16% of them seen just once; the ten biggest clones take up 10% to 15%. Specimen: whole blood. The origin of the receptors is an adult who was a healthcare worker with PCR-confirmed SARS-CoV-2 infection or an uninfected control (not recorded which).

This clonotype was counted a few times. The genes are TRBV27 and TRBJ2-7, with 10 bases aligning to TRBD1. After removal of 4 bases from V and 4 bases from J, the junction contained 4 bases not matched to a gene. Germline assignment: CDR1 MNHEY and CDR2 SMNVEV (reference sequence). The CDR3 consists of 14 residues. CDR3 protein: CASSSRTGGYEQYF. CDR3 bases: TGTGCCAGCAGTTCCAGGACAGGGGGGTACGAGCAGTACTTC.

The chain is built from TRBV28 and TRBJ2-1; 12 nucleotides match TRBD2. The length of the CDR3 is 15 residues. The ends lost 7 bases at V and 4 bases at J; junction bases unmatched: 5. Germline CDR1 and CDR2: MDHEN and SYDVKM. This CDR3 reads CASTLAGGPYNEQFF. Here the CDR3 DNA reads TGTGCCAGCACTCTAGCGGGAGGGCCGTACAATGAGCAGTTCTTC.

This clonotype was detected a few times. The chain carries TRBV7-8 and TRBJ1-4; a possible D gene is TRBD1 (5 bases). CDR3 length equals 14 residues. Trimming cost V 6 bases and J 8 bases, with 16 bases left between them. CDR1 and CDR2 (germline): SGHVS, FQNEAQ. DNA of the CDR3: TGTGCCAGCAGGGGAAACAGGAATTGGGAAAAACTGTTTTTT. It translates to CASRGNRNWEKLFF.

The chain is built from TRBV5-1 and TRBJ2-4; 8 nucleotides line up with TRBD1. V gave up 7 bases and J gave up 3 bases; unmatched junction bases: 21. Germline CDR1 and CDR2: SGHRS and YFSETQ. This CDR3 spans 19 amino acids. CDR3 in amino acids: CASGPVAGGGYQGKNIQYF. CDR3 nucleotides: TGCGCCAGCGGCCCGGTTGCAGGGGGCGGTTATCAGGGCAAAAACATTCAGTACTTC.

In this sample, this clonotype turned up a few times. The V gene is TRBV6-4, the J gene TRBJ2-2; 14 positions agree with TRBD2. CDR3 size: 16 residues. Per germline, CDR1 MRHNA and CDR2 SNTAGT. The ends lost 2 bases at V and 5 bases at J; junction bases unmatched: 1. The DNA for the CDR3 is TGTGCCAGCAGTGACGGGACTAGCGGGGGAACCGGGGAGCTGTTTTTT. Its protein product is CASSDGTSGGTGELFF.

The chain links TRBV9 to TRBJ1-1; 8 positions match TRBD1. The CDR3 has 15 amino acids. V gave up 4 bases and J gave up 4 bases; unmatched junction bases: 9. From germline, CDR1 is SGDLS and CDR2 YYNGEE. CDR3 in amino acids: CASSPRQGAGTEAFF. The CDR3 nucleotides are TGTGCCAGCAGCCCCCGTCAGGGGGCAGGCACTGAAGCTTTCTTT.

This clonotype was seen a handful of times. The chain links TRBV4-3 to TRBJ2-1; 7 bases match TRBD1. The CDR3 sequence is 12 residues long. Germline V gene lookup returns CDR1 LGHNA and CDR2 YSLEER. The J segment lost 10 bases and the V segment lost 3 bases, leaving 3 bases of the junction unmatched. The CDR3 reads CASSHPQGEQFF. CDR3 DNA sequence: TGCGCCAGCAGCCATCCACAGGGGGAGCAGTTCTTC.

In its sample, this clonotype was seen a few times. The chain employs TRBV5-1 and TRBJ1-4; TRBD1 might be the D (5 bases). The CDR3 has 14 residues. Trimming left V 7 bases short and J 2 bases short, with 12 bases between. Germline CDR1 and CDR2: SGHRS and YFSETQ. CDR3 protein: CASAWGTTNEKLFF. CDR3 nucleotide sequence: TGCGCCAGCGCCTGGGGGACGACTAATGAAAAACTGTTTTTT.

The table lists this clonotype with a few counts. The gene calls are TRBV7-6 and TRBJ2-7; D is possibly TRBD1 (6 bases). V lost 5 bases to trimming and J lost 1 base, with 15 bases between them. The CDR3 has 15 residues. Germline CDR1 is SGHVS and CDR2 is FNYEAQ. CDR3 in amino acids: CASSPLRTVSYEQYF. In DNA, the CDR3 is TGTGCCAGCAGCCCCCTCCGGACAGTGTCCTACGAGCAGTACTTC. Using reference TRBV7-6 and TRBJ2-7 for the parts outside the CDR3, the full variable domain is GAGVSQSPRYKVTKRGQDVALRCDPISGHVSLYWYRQALGQGPEFLTYFNYEAQQDKSGLPNDRFSAERPEGSISTLTIQRTEQRDSAMYRCASSPLRTVSYEQYFGPGTRLTVT.

The chain is built from TRBV7-8 and TRBJ2-1; the match to TRBD2 covers 10 bases. Germline lookup yields CDR1 SGHVS and CDR2 FQNEAQ. Unmatched junction bases numbered 8, after V lost 4 bases and J lost 8 bases. This CDR3 contains 15 residues. This CDR3 reads CASSSTSGSLDEQFF. CDR3 nucleotide sequence: TGTGCCAGCAGCTCGACTAGCGGGTCCCTCGATGAGCAGTTCTTC. The full variable domain, its missing parts supplied by reference TRBV7-8 and TRBJ2-1, is GAGVSQSPRYKVAKRGQDVALRCDPISGHVSLFWYQQALGQGPEFLTYFQNEAQLDKSGLPSDRFFAERPEGSVSTLKIQRTQQEDSAVYLCASSSTSGSLDEQFFGPGTRLTVL.

The V and J genes are TRBV6-5 and TRBJ2-5, with TRBD2 as a possible D gene (6 bases). The CDR3 has 13 amino acids. Between the trimmed V and J ends, which lost 0 bases and 4 bases, there was a span of 6 bases. The germline gives CDR1 MNHEY, CDR2 SVGAGI. CDR3 nucleotides: TGTGCCAGCAGTTACTCGGGACTAGAGACCCAGTACTTC. Translating gives CASSYSGLETQYF.

This clonotype appeared a few times. The chain joins TRBV12-3 or TRBV12-4 to TRBJ2-1; D perhaps matches TRBD2 (5 bases). CDR3 length: 13 residues. Trimming removed 2 bases at V and 7 bases at J, with 9 bases between. The CDR3 region has the DNA TGTGCCAGCAGTTTATTAGAGGGTAATGAGCAGTTCTTC. Translated: CASSLLEGNEQFF.

This clonotype was recorded a few times. The V and J genes are TRBV7-2 and TRBJ2-1; 10 positions agree with TRBD2. The length of the CDR3 is 17 residues. CDR1 and CDR2 (germline): SGHTA, FQGNSA. V lost 1 base to trimming and J lost 7 bases; unmatched junction nucleotides: 10. The CDR3 region is CASSLVVGSGRLNEQFF. The CDR3 DNA follows: TGTGCCAGCAGCTTAGTGGTTGGTAGCGGGAGGTTGAATGAGCAGTTCTTC. Using reference TRBV7-2 and TRBJ2-1 for the parts outside the CDR3, the full variable domain is GAGVSQSPSNKVTEKGKDVELRCDPISGHTALYWYRQSLGQGLEFLIYFQGNSAPDKSGLPSDRFSAERTGGSVSTLTIQRTQQEDSAVYLCASSLVVGSGRLNEQFFGPGTRLTVL.

This chain links TRBV20-1 with TRBJ1-4; 8 nucleotides line up with TRBD1. Germline V CDR1 and CDR2: DFQATT, SNEGSKA (reference sequence). The CDR3 has 15 amino acids. The junction had 6 bases not matched to a gene; V was cut back by 3 bases and J by 3 bases. CDR3 protein: CSASFTGGSNEKLFF. CDR3 in DNA: TGCAGTGCTAGTTTCACAGGGGGGTCTAATGAAAAACTGTTTTTT.

This clonotype was recorded a few times. The chain is built from TRBV5-1 and TRBJ2-3; weak D call: TRBD2 (5 bases). The CDR3 consists of 16 residues. The germline V gene encodes CDR1 SGHRS and CDR2 YFSETQ. Trimming pared 1 base from V and 2 bases from J, leaving 14 bases between. The CDR3 region has the DNA TGCGCCAGCAGCTTGACCCCCGGGATACACACAGATACGCAGTATTTT. Translated, it gives CASSLTPGIHTDTQYF. The entire variable domain, with the rest obtained from reference TRBV5-1 and TRBJ2-3, is as follows: KAGVTQTPRYLIKTRGQQVTLSCSPISGHRSVSWYQQTPGQGLQFLFEYFSETQRNKGNFPGRFSGRQFSNSRSEMNVSTLELGDSALYLCASSLTPGIHTDTQYFGPGTRLTVL.

The chain recombines TRBV9 with TRBJ1-1, with D perhaps TRBD1 (5 bases). Trimming removed 7 bases from V and 0 bases from J, with 10 bases in between. CDR1 and CDR2 (germline): SGDLS, YYNGEE. CDR3 length: 13 amino acids. The CDR3 here is CASAGLMNTEAFF. CDR3 in DNA: TGTGCCAGCGCAGGGCTGATGAACACTGAAGCTTTCTTT.

Within the sample, this clonotype is medium-sized. This chain uses TRBV27 with TRBJ1-2; no clear D. This CDR3 has 13 amino acids. Germline V CDR1 and CDR2: MNHEY, SMNVEV (reference sequence). V was cut by 2 bases and J by 2 bases, with 6 bases left in between. The CDR3 nucleotides are TGTGCCAGCAGTTTAAGGGAGAACTATGGCTACACCTTC. Translation: CASSLRENYGYTF.

The J gene is TRBJ2-3, the V gene TRBV10-3; no clear D. CDR3 length: 12 residues. Between the trimmed V and J ends, which lost 8 bases and 10 bases, there was a span of 16 bases. Germline V gene sequence: CDR1 ENHRY, CDR2 SYGVKD. The CDR3 coding sequence is TGTGCCATCGGCCGTGCGTCAGAGGCGCAGTATTTT. It encodes CAIGRASEAQYF.

This clonotype was seen ten or more times. The V call is TRBV5-1, the J call TRBJ2-5; no firm D call. V lost 3 bases and J lost 5, with 11 bases in between. Germline CDR1 SGHRS, CDR2 YFSETQ. This CDR3 is 13 amino acids long. CDR3 nucleotide sequence: TGCGCCAGCAGCTCGGAGATGATGGAGACCCAGTACTTC. Translation: CASSSEMMETQYF.

The CDR3 is CASSQDQGAKNIQYF. CDR3 sequence (DNA): TGTGCCAGCAGCCAAGATCAAGGGGCCAAAAACATTCAGTACTTC. The V call is TRBV3-1, the J call TRBJ2-4; no firm D call. This CDR3 comprises 15 residues. Germline V CDR1 and CDR2: LGHDT, YNNKEL (reference sequence). V lost 0 bases to trimming and J lost 1 base, with 7 bases between them.

The chain couples TRBV11-2 to TRBJ2-2; D is uncertain. The CDR3 is made up of 13 amino acids. In germline, CDR1 is SGHAT, CDR2 FQNNGV. V was cut by 3 bases and J by 5 bases, with 7 bases left in between. The chain's CDR3 is CASSFMRTGELFF. The DNA for the CDR3 is TGTGCCAGCAGCTTCATGCGGACCGGGGAGCTGTTTTTT.

This clonotype appeared many times. The chain couples TRBV7-9 to TRBJ1-6, with TRBD1 identical over 7 bases. Germline values: CDR1 SEHNR, CDR2 FQNEAQ (reference sequence). The CDR3 spans 15 residues. The V gene end was trimmed by 1 base and the J gene end by 5 bases; junction bases not matched to a gene: 2. The CDR3 protein is CASSLGDRDNSPLHF. CDR3 in DNA: TGTGCCAGCAGCTTAGGGGACAGAGATAATTCACCCCTCCACTTT.

The V call is TRBV10-1, the J call TRBJ1-1, with TRBD1 matching over 7 bases. Germline assignment: CDR1 WNHNN and CDR2 SYGVQD (reference sequence). V lost 4 bases, J lost 1 base, and 3 bases stayed unmatched. CDR3 length: 14 residues. The CDR3 region has the DNA TGCGCCAGCAGTGCCCACAGGGGGAACACTGAAGCTTTCTTT. This encodes CASSAHRGNTEAFF.

The chain employs TRBV19 and TRBJ1-5; D unclear. The CDR3 covers 15 residues. V was shortened by 6 bases and J by 3 bases, with 15 bases between the two germline ends. Per the germline V gene, CDR1 is LNHDA and CDR2 is SQIVND (reference sequence). CDR3 in DNA: TGTGCCAGTAGATCGGACCGCCGATTCAATCAGCCCCAGCATTTT. It specifies CASRSDRRFNQPQHF.

The rearrangement links TRBV28 to TRBJ2-7, with D possibly called TRBD1 or TRBD2 (5 bases each). The CDR3 length is 15 residues. CDR1 and CDR2 from the germline V gene are MDHEN and SYDVKM. Trimming shortened V by 3 bases and J by 0 bases, and 12 bases separated the two germline ends. CDR3 sequence reads: CASSLLGETSYEQYF. The CDR3 DNA reads as TGTGCCAGCAGTTTGTTGGGGGAAACCTCCTACGAGCAGTACTTC.

This clonotype was seen a handful of times. The V call is TRBV7-2, the J call TRBJ1-1; possibly TRBD1 for D (5 bases). In germline, CDR1 is SGHTA, CDR2 FQGNSA. The CDR3 runs to 12 residues. Trimming stripped 5 bases from V and 6 bases from J, with 10 bases between. CDR3 protein: CASSGVGPEAFF. The CDR3 DNA reads TGTGCCAGCAGCGGAGTGGGGCCTGAAGCTTTCTTT.

This clonotype was observed a handful of times. This chain's CDR3 is CASSSHRSQYF. The CDR3 coding sequence is TGTGCCAGCAGTTCTCACCGATCCCAGTACTTC. The V gene is TRBV6-2 or TRBV6-3, the J gene TRBJ2-5, with D unclear. Trimming took off 4 bases at V and 9 bases at J, with 9 bases between the two ends. The CDR3 has 11 residues. Germline assignment: CDR1 MNHEY and CDR2 SVGEGT.

This clonotype came up a few times. This sequence joins TRBV6-6 and TRBJ1-1; a possible D gene is TRBD1 (6 bases). V was pared by 0 bases and J by 5 bases, with 13 bases between. CDR1 and CDR2 (germline): MNHNY, SVGAGI (reference sequence). The CDR3 has 15 amino acids. The CDR3 DNA reads as TGTGCCAGCAGTTACTCTCCAGGGGTGGGGACTGAAGCTTTCTTT. It yields the protein CASSYSPGVGTEAFF.

This clonotype was recorded at least ten times. The V call is TRBV20-1, the J call TRBJ1-5, with 9 nucleotides matching TRBD1. Germline-derived CDR1 and CDR2 are DFQATT and SNEGSKA (reference sequence). The CDR3 covers 14 residues. V trimming: 1 base; J trimming: 2 bases; junction bases outside the gene matches: 0. The CDR3 loop is CSARGTGGNQPQHF. The DNA for the CDR3 is TGCAGTGCTAGAGGGACAGGGGGCAATCAGCCCCAGCATTTT.